These 12 T cell receptor beta chains were sequenced from one sample in a study of fetal regulatory T cell absence and autoimmunity. Profiled with immunoSEQ multiplex PCR; TCRdb holds only in-frame clones, not every one. In the table there are some 50,000 clones, about 79% of which are singletons. Sequencing input: cord blood. These receptors all come from a newborn boy with IPEX syndrome.

This chain links TRBV11-2 with TRBJ1-6, with 12 positions matching TRBD1. Germline V gene sequence: CDR1 SGHAT, CDR2 FQNNGV. This CDR3 comprises 19 residues. V was pared by 5 bases and J by 4 bases, with 12 bases of the junction left unmatched. CDR3 loop: CASSLTGTGGLLYNSPLHF. In DNA, the CDR3 is TGTGCCAGCAGCCTCACCGGGACAGGGGGCTTATTGTATAATTCACCCCTCCACTTT.

About this clone: A read error may produce the germline difference seen at one junction end. The V gene is TRBV7-7, the J gene TRBJ1-6; D is possibly TRBD1 (6 bases). The CDR3 loop spans 14 amino acids. Germline loops: CDR1 SSHAT, CDR2 FNYEAQ (reference sequence). Written as DNA, the CDR3 is TGTGCTAGCAGCGAGGGGGGGAATAATTCACCCCTCCACTTT. The encoded protein is CASSEGGNNSPLHF.

DNA of the CDR3: TGTGCCAGTAGTGACGGGCCCTCCTACGAGCAGTACTTC. Protein sequence: CASSDGPSYEQYF. The chain has TRBV19 and TRBJ2-7; no reliable D call. Trimming shortened V by 5 bases and J by 0 bases, and 8 bases separated the two germline ends. The CDR3 length is 13 residues. CDR1 is LNHDA, CDR2 SQIVND, per germline (reference sequence).

This clone was counted a few times. V usage is TRBV5-6 and J usage is TRBJ2-7, with D hard to call. The V and J ends lost 0 bases and 2 bases respectively, with 9 bases between them. The germline V gene has CDR1 SGHDT and CDR2 YYEEEE. The CDR3 sequence is 14 residues long. This CDR3 reads CASSLGSVAYEQYF. The CDR3, as DNA: TGTGCCAGCAGCTTGGGGTCTGTAGCCTACGAGCAGTACTTC.

This clone has a handful of counts. The chain is built from TRBV5-1 and TRBJ1-2; D not resolved. This CDR3 spans 12 amino acids. Trimming cost V 2 bases and J 2 bases, with 4 bases left between them. CDR1 SGHRS and CDR2 YFSETQ come from the germline V gene. CDR3 loop: CASSLGNYGYTF. In nucleotides, the CDR3 is TGCGCCAGCAGCTTAGGCAACTATGGCTACACCTTC.

DNA of the CDR3: TGTGCCAGCAGTGCCAAGGGGTTGAGGGACAATGAGCAGTTCTTC. Residues: CASSAKGLRDNEQFF. This chain connects TRBV2 to TRBJ2-1; perhaps D is TRBD1 or TRBD2 (5 bases each). Trimming shortened V by 4 bases and J by 5 bases, and 15 bases separated the two germline ends. The CDR3 loop spans 15 amino acids. The germline gives CDR1 SNHLY, CDR2 FYNNEI.

The chain has TRBV6-1 and TRBJ1-3, with a possible D match to TRBD1 (5 bases). Trimming cost V 2 bases and J 3 bases, with 5 bases left between them. The CDR3 loop spans 13 amino acids. Per germline, CDR1 MNHNS and CDR2 SASEGT. The DNA for the CDR3 is TGTGCCAGCAGTGAACAGGGTGGAAACACCATATATTTT. Protein sequence: CASSEQGGNTIYF.

This clone has only one observation. The V gene is TRBV5-1, the J gene TRBJ2-1; TRBD2 aligns across 15 bases. This CDR3 comprises 17 residues. The germline V gene has CDR1 SGHRS and CDR2 YFSETQ. V lost 3 bases and J lost 1; bases outside the gene matches: 2. The CDR3 here is CASSWGLAGGSYNEQFF. Here the CDR3 DNA reads TGCGCCAGCAGCTGGGGACTAGCGGGAGGTTCCTACAATGAGCAGTTCTTC.

This chain joins TRBV5-1 and TRBJ1-4; D gene unclear. V dropped 0 bases and J dropped 3 bases, with 6 bases sitting between them. CDR3 length: 14 amino acids. Germline-derived CDR1 and CDR2 are SGHRS and YFSETQ. CDR3 amino acids: CASSLGRPNEKLFF. The CDR3 nucleotides are TGCGCCAGCAGCTTGGGTAGACCTAATGAAAAACTGTTTTTT.

V gene TRBV4-1 combines with J gene TRBJ2-5; 11 bases agree with TRBD1. CDR1 is MGHRA, CDR2 YSYEKL, per germline. The CDR3 contains 18 residues. J was trimmed by 5 bases and V by 4 bases; bases with no gene match: 15. The chain's CDR3 is CASSRGQGADRQRETQYF. The CDR3 DNA reads TGCGCCAGCAGCCGTGGACAGGGGGCGGATCGGCAACGGGAGACCCAGTACTTC.

The J gene is TRBJ2-2, the V gene TRBV12-5, with TRBD1 matching over 7 bases. The CDR3 has 18 residues. With V trimmed by 2 bases and J by 4 bases, 13 bases remained unmatched. The germline gives CDR1 LGHNT, CDR2 FRNRAP. DNA of the CDR3: TGTGCTAGTGGTTTGATTTCGACAGGGCGCTATGTCACCGGGGAGCTGTTTTTT. It translates to CASGLISTGRYVTGELFF.

The chain carries TRBV6-1 and TRBJ1-3; 11 nucleotides align to TRBD1. This CDR3 contains 16 residues. Germline loops: CDR1 MNHNS, CDR2 SASEGT. The ends lost 4 bases at V and 4 bases at J; junction bases unmatched: 6. CDR3 sequence: CASSGGTGGSGNTIYF. The CDR3 DNA reads as TGTGCCAGCAGTGGAGGGACAGGGGGGTCCGGAAACACCATATATTTT.